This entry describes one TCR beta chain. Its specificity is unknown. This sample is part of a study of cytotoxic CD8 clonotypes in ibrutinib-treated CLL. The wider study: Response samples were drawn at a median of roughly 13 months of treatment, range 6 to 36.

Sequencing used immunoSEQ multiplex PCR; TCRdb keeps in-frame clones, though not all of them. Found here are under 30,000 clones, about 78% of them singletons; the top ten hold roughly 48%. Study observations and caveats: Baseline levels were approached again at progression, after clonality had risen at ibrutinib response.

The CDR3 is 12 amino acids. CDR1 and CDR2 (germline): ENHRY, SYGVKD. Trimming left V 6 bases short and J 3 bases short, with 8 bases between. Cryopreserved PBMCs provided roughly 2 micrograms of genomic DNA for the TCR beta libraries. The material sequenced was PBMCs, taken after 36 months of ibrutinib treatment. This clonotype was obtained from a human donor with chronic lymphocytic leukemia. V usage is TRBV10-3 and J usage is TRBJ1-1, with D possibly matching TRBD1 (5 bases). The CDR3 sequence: CAIRRGDTEAFF. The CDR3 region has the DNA TGTGCCATCAGGCGGGGGGACACTGAAGCTTTCTTT.